The sequence of this T cell receptor (beta chain) was determined in a study of shared clonotypes between healthy human individuals. Whole-study findings and limits: Having only a few donors restricted how much genetic and exposure-history diversity was captured.

TCRdb's copy holds only in-frame clones and misses some; the assay was immunoSEQ multiplex PCR. This sample carries approximately 2.5 million clones, more than 80% of them seen once, and the ten largest clones take 0.11% to 0.15%. Germline-derived CDR1 and CDR2 are SNHLY and FYNNEI. V was pared by 1 base and J by 0 bases, with 6 bases between. CDR3 size: 14 residues. Regarding this clone: No antigen is known for it. In the same sample, other DNA sequences code for this CDR3.

Input material: naive CD4+ T cells sorted from blood. Specified subset: CD45RA+ positively selected. The chain carries TRBV2 and TRBJ1-1; the D gene is possibly TRBD1 (5 bases). This TCR came from a man between 18 and 29 years old in good health. The CDR3 reads CASSEEQVNTEAFF. CDR3 in DNA: TGTGCCAGCAGTGAAGAACAGGTGAACACTGAAGCTTTCTTT.